Below, one TCR beta chain is given with its context. The data are from a study of technical replicates of blood from several donors. Trimming removed 2 bases at V and 2 bases at J, with 10 bases between. This CDR3 comprises 15 residues. The germline CDR1 and CDR2 sequences are MGHDK and SYGVNS. Some clones are missing from TCRdb's copy, which holds only in-frame ones; the method was immunoSEQ multiplex PCR. The table includes about 66,000 clones, about 91% detected once. The genes are TRBV25-1 and TRBJ1-3, with a possible D match to TRBD1 (6 bases). The sequence was obtained from a human donor in good health. Sequenced sample: T cells isolated from PBMCs. The CDR3 here is CASSEDRTAGNTIYF. CDR3 DNA: TGTGCCAGCAGTGAAGACAGGACGGCTGGAAACACCATATATTTT.